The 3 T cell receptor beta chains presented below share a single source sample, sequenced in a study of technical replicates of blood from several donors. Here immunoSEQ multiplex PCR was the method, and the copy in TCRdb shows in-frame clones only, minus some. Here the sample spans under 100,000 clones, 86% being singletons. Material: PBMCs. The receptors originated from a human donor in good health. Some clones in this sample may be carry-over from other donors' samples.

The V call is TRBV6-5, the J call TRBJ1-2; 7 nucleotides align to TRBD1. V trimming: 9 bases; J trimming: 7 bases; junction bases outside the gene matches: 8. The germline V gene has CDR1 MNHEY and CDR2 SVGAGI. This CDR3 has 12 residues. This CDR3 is CASKGAMAGYTF. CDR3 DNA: TGTGCCAGTAAGGGGGCCATGGCTGGCTACACCTTC.

The CDR3 sequence: CASSPAGSRAKNIQYF. The CDR3, as DNA: TGCGCCAGCAGCCCCGCTGGTTCGAGGGCCAAAAACATTCAGTACTTC. V and J are TRBV4-3 and TRBJ2-4, with D unclear. The CDR3 sequence is 16 residues long. Per the germline V gene, CDR1 is LGHNA and CDR2 is YSLEER. Trimming stripped 4 bases from V and 1 base from J, with 14 bases between.

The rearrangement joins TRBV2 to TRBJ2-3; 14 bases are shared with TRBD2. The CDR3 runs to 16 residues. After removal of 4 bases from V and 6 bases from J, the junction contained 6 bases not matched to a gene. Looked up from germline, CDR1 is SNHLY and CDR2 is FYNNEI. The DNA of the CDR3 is TGTGCCAGCAGTGCGAGACTAGCGGGAGGGCGCGATACGCAGTATTTT. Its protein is CASSARLAGGRDTQYF.